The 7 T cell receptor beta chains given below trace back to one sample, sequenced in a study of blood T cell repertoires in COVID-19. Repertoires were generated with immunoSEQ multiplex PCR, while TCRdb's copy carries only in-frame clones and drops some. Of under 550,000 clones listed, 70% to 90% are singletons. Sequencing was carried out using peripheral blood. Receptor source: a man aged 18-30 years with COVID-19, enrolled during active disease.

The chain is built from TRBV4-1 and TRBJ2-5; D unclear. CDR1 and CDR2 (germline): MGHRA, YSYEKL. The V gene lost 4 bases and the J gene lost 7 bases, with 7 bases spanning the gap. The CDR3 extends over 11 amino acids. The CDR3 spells CASSLPGTQYF. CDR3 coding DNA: TGCGCCAGCAGCCTTCCGGGGACCCAGTACTTC.

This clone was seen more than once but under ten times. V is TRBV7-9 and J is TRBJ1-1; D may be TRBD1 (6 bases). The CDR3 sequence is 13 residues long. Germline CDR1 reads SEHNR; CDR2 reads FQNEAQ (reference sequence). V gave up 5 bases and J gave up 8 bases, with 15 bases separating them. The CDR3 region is CASSLEGVGEAFF. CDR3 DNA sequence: TGTGCCAGCAGCCTAGAGGGGGTCGGGGAAGCTTTCTTT.

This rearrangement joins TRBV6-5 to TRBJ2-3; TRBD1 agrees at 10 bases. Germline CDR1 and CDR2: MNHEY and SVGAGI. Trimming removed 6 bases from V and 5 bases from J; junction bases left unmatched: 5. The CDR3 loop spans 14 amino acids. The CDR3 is CASRDRGRGDTQYF. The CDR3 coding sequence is TGTGCCAGCAGGGACAGGGGGAGGGGAGATACGCAGTATTTT.

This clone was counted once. The CDR3 DNA is TGTGCCAGCAGCTACCTCGGGATCTCTGGAAACACCATATATTTT. The encoded protein is CASSYLGISGNTIYF. J is TRBJ1-3 and V is TRBV5-6, with no clear D. The germline V and J ends were trimmed by 3 bases and 0 bases, with 10 bases remaining between them. The germline gives CDR1 SGHDT, CDR2 YYEEEE. The CDR3 is made up of 15 amino acids.

The CDR3 spells CASSKEVRVLYEQYF. DNA for the CDR3: TGTGCCAGCAGCAAAGAGGTCAGGGTCCTCTACGAGCAGTACTTC. The chain is built from TRBV21-1 and TRBJ2-7; whether TRBD1, the table's D call, matches the DNA was not checked. TRBV21-1 is a pseudogene. The CDR3 spans 15 residues.

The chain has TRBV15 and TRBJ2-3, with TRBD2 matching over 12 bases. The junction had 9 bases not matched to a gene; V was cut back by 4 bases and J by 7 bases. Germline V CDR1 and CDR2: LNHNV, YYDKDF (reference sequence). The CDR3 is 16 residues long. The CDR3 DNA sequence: TGTGCCACCAGCAAGCCAACTAGCGGGGGGTTAAATACGCAGTATTTT. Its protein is CATSKPTSGGLNTQYF.

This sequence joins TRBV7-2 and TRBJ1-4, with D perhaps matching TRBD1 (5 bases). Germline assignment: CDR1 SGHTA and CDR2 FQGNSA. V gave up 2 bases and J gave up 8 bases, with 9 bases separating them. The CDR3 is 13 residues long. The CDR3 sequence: CASSLFRTEKLFF. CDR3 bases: TGTGCCAGCAGCTTATTCAGGACAGAAAAACTGTTTTTT.